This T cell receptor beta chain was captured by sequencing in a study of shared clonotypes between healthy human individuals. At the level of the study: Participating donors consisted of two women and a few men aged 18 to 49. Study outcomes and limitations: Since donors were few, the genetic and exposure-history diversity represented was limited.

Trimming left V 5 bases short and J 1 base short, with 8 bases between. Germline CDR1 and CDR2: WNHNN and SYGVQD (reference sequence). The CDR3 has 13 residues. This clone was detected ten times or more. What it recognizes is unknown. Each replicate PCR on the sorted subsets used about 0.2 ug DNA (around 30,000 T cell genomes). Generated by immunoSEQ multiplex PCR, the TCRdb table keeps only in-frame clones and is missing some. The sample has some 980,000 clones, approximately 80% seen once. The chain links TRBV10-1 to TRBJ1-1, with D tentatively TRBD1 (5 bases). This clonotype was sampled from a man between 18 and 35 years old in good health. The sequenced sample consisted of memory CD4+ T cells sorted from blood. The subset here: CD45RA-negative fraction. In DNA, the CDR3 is TGCGCCAGCAGTACAGGAGCGAACACTGAAGCTTTCTTT. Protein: CASSTGANTEAFF.